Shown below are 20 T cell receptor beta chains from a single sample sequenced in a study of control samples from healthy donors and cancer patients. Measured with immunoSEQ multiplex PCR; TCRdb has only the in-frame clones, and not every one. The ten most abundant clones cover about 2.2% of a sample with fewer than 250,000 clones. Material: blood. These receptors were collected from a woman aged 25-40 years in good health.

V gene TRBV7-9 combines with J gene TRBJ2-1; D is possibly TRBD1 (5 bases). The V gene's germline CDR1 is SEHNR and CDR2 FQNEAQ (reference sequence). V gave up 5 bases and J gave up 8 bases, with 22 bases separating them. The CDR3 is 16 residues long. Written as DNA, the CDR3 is TGTGCCAGCAGCCCCCCCAGGGCGTTGGGCAACCATGAGCAGTTCTTC. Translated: CASSPPRALGNHEQFF.

The CDR3 DNA sequence: TGTGCCAGCAGTACTGGGACGGCCCTTAATTCACCCCTCCACTTT. As protein: CASSTGTALNSPLHF. The chain carries TRBV6-5 and TRBJ1-6; D is perhaps TRBD1 (5 bases). The CDR3 loop spans 15 amino acids. Germline lookup yields CDR1 MNHEY and CDR2 SVGAGI. The V end was cut by 5 bases, the J end by 6 bases, with 14 bases between.

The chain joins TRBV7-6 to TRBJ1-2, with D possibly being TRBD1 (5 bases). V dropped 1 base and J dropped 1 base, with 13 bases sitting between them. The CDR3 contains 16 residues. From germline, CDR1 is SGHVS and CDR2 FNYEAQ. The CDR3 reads CASSLGQGDGNYGYTF. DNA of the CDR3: TGTGCCAGCAGCTTAGGTCAAGGGGATGGTAACTATGGCTACACCTTC.

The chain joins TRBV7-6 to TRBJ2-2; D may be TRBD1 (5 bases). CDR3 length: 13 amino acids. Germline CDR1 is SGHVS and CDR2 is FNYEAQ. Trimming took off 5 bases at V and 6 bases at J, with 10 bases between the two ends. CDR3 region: CASSTGPAGELFF. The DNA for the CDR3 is TGTGCCAGCAGCACAGGCCCGGCCGGGGAGCTGTTTTTT.

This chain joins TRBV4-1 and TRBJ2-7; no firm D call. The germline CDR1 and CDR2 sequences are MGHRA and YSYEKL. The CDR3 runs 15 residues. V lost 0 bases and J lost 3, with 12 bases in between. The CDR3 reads CASSQDAGNGYEQYF. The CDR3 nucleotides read TGCGCCAGCAGCCAAGACGCAGGCAACGGCTACGAGCAGTACTTC.

CDR3 protein: CSVSYRAGYTF. The DNA of the CDR3 is TGCAGCGTTTCTTACAGGGCTGGCTACACCTTC. The genes are TRBV29-1 and TRBJ1-2; TRBD1 is a possible D gene (6 bases). The CDR3 length is 11 residues. Germline CDR1 is SQVTM and CDR2 is ANQGSEA. The germline V and J ends were trimmed by 5 bases and 7 bases, with 11 bases remaining between them.

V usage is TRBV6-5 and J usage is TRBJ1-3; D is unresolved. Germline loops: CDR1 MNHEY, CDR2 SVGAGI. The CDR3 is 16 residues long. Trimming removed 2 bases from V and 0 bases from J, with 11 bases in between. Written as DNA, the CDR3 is TGTGCCAGCAGTTACGGTCAGGAGGGCTCTGGAAACACCATATATTTT. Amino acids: CASSYGQEGSGNTIYF.

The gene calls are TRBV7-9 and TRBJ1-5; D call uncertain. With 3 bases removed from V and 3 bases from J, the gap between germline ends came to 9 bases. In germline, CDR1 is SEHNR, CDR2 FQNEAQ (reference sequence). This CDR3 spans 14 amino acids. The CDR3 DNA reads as TGTGCCAGCAGCTTGGGGTCGGACAATCAGCCCCAGCATTTT. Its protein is CASSLGSDNQPQHF.

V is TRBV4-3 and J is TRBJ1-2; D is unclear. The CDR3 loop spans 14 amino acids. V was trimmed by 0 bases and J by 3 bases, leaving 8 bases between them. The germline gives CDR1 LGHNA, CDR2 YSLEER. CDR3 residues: CASSQDRRDYGYTF. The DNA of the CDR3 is TGCGCCAGCAGCCAAGATAGGAGGGACTATGGCTACACCTTC.

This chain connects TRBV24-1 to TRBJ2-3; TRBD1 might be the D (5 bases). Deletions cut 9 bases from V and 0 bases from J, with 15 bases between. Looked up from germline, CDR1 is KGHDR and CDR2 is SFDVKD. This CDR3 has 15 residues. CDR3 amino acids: CATHPGQGSTDTQYF. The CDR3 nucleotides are TGTGCCACCCACCCTGGGCAGGGTAGCACAGATACGCAGTATTTT.

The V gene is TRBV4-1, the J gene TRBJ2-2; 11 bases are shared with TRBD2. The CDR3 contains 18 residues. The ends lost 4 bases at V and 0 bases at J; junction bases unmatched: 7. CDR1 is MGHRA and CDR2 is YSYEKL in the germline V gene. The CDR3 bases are TGCGCCAGCAGCCTCCCGGGACTAGCGGTCTCGAACACCGGGGAGCTGTTTTTT. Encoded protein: CASSLPGLAVSNTGELFF.

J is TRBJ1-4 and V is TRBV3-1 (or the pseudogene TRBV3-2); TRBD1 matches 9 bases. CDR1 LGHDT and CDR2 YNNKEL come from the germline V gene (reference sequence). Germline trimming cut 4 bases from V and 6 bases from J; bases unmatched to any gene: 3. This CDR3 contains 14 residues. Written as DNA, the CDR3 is TGTGCCAGCAGCCCCCGGGACAGGGATGAAAAACTGTTTTTT. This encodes CASSPRDRDEKLFF.

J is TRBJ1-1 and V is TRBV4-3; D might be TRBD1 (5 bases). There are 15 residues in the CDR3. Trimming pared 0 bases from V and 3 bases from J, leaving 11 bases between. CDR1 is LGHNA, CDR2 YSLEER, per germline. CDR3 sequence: CASSQDLDTDTEAFF. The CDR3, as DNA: TGCGCCAGCAGCCAAGATCTGGACACAGACACTGAAGCTTTCTTT.

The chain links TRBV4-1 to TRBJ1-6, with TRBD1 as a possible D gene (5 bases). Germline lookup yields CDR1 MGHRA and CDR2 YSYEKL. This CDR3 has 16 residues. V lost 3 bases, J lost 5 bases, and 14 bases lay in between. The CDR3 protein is CASSHLGGFNNSPLHF. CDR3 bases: TGCGCCAGCAGCCACCTGGGGGGTTTCAATAATTCACCCCTCCACTTT.

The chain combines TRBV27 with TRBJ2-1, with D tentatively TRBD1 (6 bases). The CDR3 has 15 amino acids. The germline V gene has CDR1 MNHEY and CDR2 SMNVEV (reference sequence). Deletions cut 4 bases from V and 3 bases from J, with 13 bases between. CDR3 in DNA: TGTGCCAGCAGTTCGGACAGATCCTTCTACAATGAGCAGTTCTTC. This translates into CASSSDRSFYNEQFF.

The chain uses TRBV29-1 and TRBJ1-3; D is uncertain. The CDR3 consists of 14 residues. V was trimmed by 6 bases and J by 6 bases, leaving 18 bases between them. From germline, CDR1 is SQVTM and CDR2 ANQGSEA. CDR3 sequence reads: CSVGDSGIANTIYF. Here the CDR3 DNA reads TGCAGCGTGGGCGACTCGGGGATTGCAAACACCATATATTTT.

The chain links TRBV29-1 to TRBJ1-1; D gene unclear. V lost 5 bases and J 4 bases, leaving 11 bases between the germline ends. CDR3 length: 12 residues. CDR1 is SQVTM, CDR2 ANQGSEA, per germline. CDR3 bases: TGCAGCGTTCTAAGGGTCGGCACTGAAGCTTTCTTT. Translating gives CSVLRVGTEAFF.

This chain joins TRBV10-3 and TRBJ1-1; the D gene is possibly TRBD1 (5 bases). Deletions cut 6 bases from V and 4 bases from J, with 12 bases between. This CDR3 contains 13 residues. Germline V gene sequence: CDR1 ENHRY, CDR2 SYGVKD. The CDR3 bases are TGTGCCATCAGGCAGGGCGCCGGCACTGAAGCTTTCTTT. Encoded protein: CAIRQGAGTEAFF.

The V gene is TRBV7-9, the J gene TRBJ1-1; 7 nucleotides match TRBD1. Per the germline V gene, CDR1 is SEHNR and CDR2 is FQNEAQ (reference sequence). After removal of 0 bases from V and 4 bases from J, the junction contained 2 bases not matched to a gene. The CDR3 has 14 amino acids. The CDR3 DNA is TGTGCCAGCAGCTTAGCTGGGACAGCCACTGAAGCTTTCTTT. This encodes CASSLAGTATEAFF. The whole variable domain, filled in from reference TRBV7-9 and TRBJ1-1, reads DTGVSQNPRHKITKRGQNVTFRCDPISEHNRLYWYRQTLGQGPEFLTYFQNEAQLEKSRLLSDRFSAERPKGSFSTLEIQRTEQGDSAMYLCASSLAGTATEAFFGQGTRLTVV.

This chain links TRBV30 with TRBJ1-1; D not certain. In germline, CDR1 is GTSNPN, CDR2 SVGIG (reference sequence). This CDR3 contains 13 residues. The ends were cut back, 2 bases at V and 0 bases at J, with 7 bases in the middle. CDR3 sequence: CAWSRRMNTEAFF. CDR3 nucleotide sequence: TGTGCCTGGAGTCGGCGGATGAACACTGAAGCTTTCTTT.